The T cell receptor beta chain under discussion was sequenced for a study of spatial heterogeneity in lung cancer. This clonotype was seen many times. Described time point: sample taken at primary tumor resection. TCRdb recomputed calls from the 5' RACE reads with MiXCR, one row per CDR3 protein. In the table there are a few thousand distinct CDR3 sequences, approximately 7.5% of which are singletons. The CDR3 is 14 residues long. From germline, CDR1 is SGHDT and CDR2 YYEEEE. V gave up 0 bases and J gave up 4 bases; unmatched junction bases: 3. The sequence was obtained from a male donor with early-stage non-small cell lung cancer. The J gene is TRBJ1-2, the V gene TRBV5-6; 7 positions match TRBD1. The specimen comprised normal lung tissue next to the tumor, sampled at surgery. The CDR3 protein is CASSLDRDSYGYTF. CDR3 DNA: TGTGCCAGCAGCTTGGACAGGGACAGCTATGGCTACACCTTC.